This is a list of T cell receptor beta chains from one sample in a study of T cell responses to AZD1222 COVID-19 vaccine. Assay: immunoSEQ multiplex PCR; the TCRdb copy retains only in-frame clones and omits some. This table holds some 150,000 clones, about 92% found once. The sequencing used peripheral blood, collected on day 0 of AZD1222 vaccination. The source is an adult in good health. Each CDR3 is given without its conserved first and last residue. A D gene is named only where the DNA matches it firmly.

D gene,V gene,CDR3 protein
TRBD1,TRBV6-5,ASRTRDRTYEQY
TRBD1,TRBV18,ASSPPGTGGYNEQF
.,TRBV6-5,ASKEVISYNSPLH
TRBD1,TRBV7-8,ASSLGVGGAEVGYT
.,TRBV6-4,ASSDSFSSYNEQF
.,TRBV6-1,ASSEEGPLH
TRBD1,TRBV9,ASSGGQGYGNTIY
.,TRBV6-1,ASSERGEQY
TRBD1,TRBV12-3/TRBV12-4,ASSFIRDSEAF
TRBD2,TRBV18,ASSPRQREADTQY
.,TRBV7-6,ASSLADNQPQH
.,TRBV5-5,ASSPSTNYGYT
.,TRBV5-5,ASSLVSEPTYNEQF
TRBD1,TRBV7-2,ASSLAGTGGNEQY
.,TRBV9,ASALGGSTEAF
.,TRBV7-8,ASSSQLNQPQH